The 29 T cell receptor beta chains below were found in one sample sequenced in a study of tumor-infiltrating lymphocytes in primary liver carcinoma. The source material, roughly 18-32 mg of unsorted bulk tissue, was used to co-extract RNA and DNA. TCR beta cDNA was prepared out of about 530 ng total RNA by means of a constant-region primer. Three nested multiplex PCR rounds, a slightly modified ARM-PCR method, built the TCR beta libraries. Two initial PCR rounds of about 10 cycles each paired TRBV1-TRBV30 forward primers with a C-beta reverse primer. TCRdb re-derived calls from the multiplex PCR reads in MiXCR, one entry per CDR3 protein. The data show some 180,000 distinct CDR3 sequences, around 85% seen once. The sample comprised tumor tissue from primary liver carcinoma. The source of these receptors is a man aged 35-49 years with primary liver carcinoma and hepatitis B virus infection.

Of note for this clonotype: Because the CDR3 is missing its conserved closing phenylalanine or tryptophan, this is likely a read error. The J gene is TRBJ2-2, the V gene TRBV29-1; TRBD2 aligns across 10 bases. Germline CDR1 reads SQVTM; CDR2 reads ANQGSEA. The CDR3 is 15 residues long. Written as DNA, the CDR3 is TGCTGCGTTGGGACTAGCGCGGCGAACAACGGGGAGCTGTTTTCC. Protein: CCVGTSAANNGELFS.

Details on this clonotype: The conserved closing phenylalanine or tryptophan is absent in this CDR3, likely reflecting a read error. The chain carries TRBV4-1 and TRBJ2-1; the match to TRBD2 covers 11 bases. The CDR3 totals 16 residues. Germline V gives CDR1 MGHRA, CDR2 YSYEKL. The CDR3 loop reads CASPRGVAGGRSEQFL. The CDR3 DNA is TGTGCCAGCCCCAGAGGGGTAGCGGGAGGGCGTAGTGAGCAGTTCTTA.

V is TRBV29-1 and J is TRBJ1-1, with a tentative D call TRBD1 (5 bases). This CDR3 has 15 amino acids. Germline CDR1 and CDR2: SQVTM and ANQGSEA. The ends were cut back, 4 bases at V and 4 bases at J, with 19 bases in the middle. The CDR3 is CSVAAWWGMITEAFF. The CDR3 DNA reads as TGCAGCGTTGCGGCGTGGTGGGGCATGATCACTGAAGCTTTCTTT.

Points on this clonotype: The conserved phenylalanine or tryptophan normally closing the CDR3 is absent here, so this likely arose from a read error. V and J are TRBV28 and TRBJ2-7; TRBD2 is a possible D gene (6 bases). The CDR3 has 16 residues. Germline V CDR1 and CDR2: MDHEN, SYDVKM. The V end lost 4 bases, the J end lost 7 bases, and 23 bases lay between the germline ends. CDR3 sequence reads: CASSSPGTPKAPEQYI. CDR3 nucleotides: TGTGCCAGCAGTTCCCCTGGGACTCCCAAGGCGCCTGAGCAGTACATC.

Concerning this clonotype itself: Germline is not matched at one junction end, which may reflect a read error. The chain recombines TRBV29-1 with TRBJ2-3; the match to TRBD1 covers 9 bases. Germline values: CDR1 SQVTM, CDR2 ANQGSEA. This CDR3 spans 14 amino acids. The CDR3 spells CSFRTGALTDAQYF. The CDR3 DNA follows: TGCAGCTTTAGGACAGGGGCTCTCACAGATGCGCAGTATTTT.

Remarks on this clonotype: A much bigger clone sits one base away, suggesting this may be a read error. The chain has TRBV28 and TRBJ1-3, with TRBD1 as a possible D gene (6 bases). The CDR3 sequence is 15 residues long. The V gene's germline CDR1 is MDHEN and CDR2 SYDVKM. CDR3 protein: CASSLGGAVGNTMYF. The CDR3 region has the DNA TGTGCCAGCAGTTTAGGGGGCGCGGTAGGAAACACCATGTATTTT.

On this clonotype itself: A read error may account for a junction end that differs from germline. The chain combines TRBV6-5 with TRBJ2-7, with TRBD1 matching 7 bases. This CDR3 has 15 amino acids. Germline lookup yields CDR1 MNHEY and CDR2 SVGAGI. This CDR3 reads CAGSPQGDSSYKQYF. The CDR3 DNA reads TGTGCCGGCAGTCCCCAGGGGGATAGCTCCTACAAGCAGTACTTC.

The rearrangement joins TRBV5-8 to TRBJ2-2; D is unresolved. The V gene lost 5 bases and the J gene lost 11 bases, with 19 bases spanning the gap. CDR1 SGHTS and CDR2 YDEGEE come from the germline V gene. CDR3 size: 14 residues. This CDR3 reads CASSSPLNIGELFF. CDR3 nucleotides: TGTGCCAGCAGTTCGCCCCTTAACATCGGTGAGCTGTTTTTT.

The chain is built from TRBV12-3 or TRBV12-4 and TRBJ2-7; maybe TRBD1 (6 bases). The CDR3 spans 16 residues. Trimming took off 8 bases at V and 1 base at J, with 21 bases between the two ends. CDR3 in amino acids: CASGLWGQGRSYEQYV. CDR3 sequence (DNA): TGTGCCAGCGGCTTATGGGGGCAAGGGAGATCCTACGAGCAGTACGTC.

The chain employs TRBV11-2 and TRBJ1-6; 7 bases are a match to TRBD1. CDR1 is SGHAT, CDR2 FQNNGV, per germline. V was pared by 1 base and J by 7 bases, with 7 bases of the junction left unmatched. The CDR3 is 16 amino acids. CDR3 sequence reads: CASSLAAGTVNSPLHF. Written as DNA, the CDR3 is TGTGCCAGCAGCTTAGCCGCCGGGACAGTGAATTCACCCCTCCACTTT.

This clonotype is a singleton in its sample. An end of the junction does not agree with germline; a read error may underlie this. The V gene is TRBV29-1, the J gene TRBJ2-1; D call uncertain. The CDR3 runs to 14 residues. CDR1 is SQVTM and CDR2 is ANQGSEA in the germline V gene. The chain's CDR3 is CSVEPSCIYNEQFF. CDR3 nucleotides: TGCAGTGTTGAACCTAGTTGCATCTACAATGAGCAGTTCTTC.

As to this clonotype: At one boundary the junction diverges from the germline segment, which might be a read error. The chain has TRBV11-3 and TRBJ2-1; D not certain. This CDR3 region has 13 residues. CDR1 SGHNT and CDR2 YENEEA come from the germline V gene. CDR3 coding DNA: TGTCCCAGCAGCTTAGGTAGCAGTAATGAGCAGTTCTTC. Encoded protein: CPSSLGSSNEQFF.

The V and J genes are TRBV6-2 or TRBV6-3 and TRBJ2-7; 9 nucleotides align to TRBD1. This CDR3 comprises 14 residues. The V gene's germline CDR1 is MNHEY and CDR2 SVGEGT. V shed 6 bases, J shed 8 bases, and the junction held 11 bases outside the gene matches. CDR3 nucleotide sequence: TGTGCCAGCAGACTCCGGGACAGGGACCACAAGCAGTACTTC. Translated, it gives CASRLRDRDHKQYF.

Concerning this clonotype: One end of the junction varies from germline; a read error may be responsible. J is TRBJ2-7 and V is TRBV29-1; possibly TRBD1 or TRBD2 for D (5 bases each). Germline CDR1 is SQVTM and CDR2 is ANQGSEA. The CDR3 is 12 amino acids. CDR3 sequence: CGIERDGYEQYF. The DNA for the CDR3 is TGCGGCATTGAAAGGGACGGCTACGAACAGTACTTC.

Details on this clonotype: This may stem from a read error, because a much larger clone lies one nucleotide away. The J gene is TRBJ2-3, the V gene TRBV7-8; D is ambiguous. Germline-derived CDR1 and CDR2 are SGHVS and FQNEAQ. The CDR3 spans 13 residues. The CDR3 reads CASSTQWADTQCF. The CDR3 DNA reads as TGTGCCAGCAGCACCCAATGGGCAGATACGCAGTGTTTT. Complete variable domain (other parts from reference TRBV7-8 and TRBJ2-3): GAGVSQSPRYKVAKRGQDVALRCDPISGHVSLFWYQQALGQGPEFLTYFQNEAQLDKSGLPSDRFFAERPEGSVSTLKIQRTQQEDSAVYLCASSTQWADTQCFGPGTRLTVL.

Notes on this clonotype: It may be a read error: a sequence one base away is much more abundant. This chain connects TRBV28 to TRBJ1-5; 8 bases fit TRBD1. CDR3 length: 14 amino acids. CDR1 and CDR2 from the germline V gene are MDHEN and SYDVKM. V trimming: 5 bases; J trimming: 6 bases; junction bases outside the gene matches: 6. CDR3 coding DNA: TGTGCCAGCAGTCTGACAGGGGTGACTCAGCCCCAGCATTTT. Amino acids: CASSLTGVTQPQHF.

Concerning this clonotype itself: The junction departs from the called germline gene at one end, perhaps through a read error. CDR3 protein: CASILKRGLTNRPQHF. DNA for the CDR3: TGTGCCAGCATCCTAAAAAGGGGACTGACGAATCGGCCCCAGCATTTT. The chain employs TRBV11-2 and TRBJ1-5, with D tentatively TRBD1 (5 bases). Germline assignment: CDR1 SGHAT and CDR2 FQNNGV. This CDR3 spans 16 amino acids.

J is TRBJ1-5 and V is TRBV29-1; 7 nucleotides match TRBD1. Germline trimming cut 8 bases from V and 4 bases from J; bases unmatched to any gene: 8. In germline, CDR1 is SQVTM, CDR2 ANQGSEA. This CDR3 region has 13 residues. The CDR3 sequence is CSIGEQGNQPQHF. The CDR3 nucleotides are TGCAGCATTGGGGAACAGGGGAATCAGCCCCAGCATTTT.

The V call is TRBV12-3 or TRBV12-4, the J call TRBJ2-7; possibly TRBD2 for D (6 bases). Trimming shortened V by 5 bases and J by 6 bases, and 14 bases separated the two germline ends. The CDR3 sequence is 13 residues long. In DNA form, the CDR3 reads TGTGCCAGCAGTGTCGGGACCGGGGGCGAGCAGTACTTC. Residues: CASSVGTGGEQYF.

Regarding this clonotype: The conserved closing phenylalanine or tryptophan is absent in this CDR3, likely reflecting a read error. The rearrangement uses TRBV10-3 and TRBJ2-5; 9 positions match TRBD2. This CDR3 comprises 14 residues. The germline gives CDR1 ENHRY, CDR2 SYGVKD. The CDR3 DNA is TGTGCCACCGTGCCAGGACTAGCGATGGAGATCCAGTACCTC. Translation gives CATVPGLAMEIQYL.

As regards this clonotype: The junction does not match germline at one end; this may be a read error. The CDR3 sequence is CASSLASGFYNEQFF. The CDR3 coding sequence is TGTGCCAGCAGCCTCGCGAGCGGATTCTACAATGAGCAGTTTTTC. The chain is built from TRBV28 and TRBJ2-1, with a tentative D call TRBD2 (5 bases). Germline V gives CDR1 MDHEN, CDR2 SYDVKM. The CDR3 is 15 residues long.

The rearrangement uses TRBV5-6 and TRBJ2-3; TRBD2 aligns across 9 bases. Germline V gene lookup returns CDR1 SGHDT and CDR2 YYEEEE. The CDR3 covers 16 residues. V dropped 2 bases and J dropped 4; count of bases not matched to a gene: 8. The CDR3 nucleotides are TGTGCCAGCAGCTTTACGGCTAGCGGGATATCAGATACGCAGTATTTT. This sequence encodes CASSFTASGISDTQYF.

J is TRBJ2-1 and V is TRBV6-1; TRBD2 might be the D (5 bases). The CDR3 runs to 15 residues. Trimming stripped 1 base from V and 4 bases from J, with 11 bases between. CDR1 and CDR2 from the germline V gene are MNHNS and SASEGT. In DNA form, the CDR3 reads TGTGCCAGCAGTGAAGGGACTGGTTCTTACAATGAGCAGTTCTTC. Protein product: CASSEGTGSYNEQFF.

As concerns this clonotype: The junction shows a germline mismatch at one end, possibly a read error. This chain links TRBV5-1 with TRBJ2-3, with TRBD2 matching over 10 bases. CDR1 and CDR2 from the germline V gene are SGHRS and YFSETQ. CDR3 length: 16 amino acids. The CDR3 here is CASSLQASGSTDTQCF. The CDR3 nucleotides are TGCGCTAGCAGCTTGCAAGCTAGCGGGAGCACAGATACGCAGTGTTTT.

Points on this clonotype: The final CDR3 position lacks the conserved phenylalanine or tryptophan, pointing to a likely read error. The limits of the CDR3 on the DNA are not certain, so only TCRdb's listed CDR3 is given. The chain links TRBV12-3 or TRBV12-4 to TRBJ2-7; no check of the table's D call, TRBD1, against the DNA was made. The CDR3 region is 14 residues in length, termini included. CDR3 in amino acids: CASNPTGPTYEHYL.

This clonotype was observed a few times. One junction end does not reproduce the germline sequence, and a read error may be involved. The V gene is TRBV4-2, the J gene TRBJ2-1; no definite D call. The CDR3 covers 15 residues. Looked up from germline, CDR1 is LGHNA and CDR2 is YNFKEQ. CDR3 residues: CTSSLLAGSHNEQFF. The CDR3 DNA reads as TGTACCAGCAGCCTCTTAGCTGGTAGCCACAATGAGCAGTTCTTC.

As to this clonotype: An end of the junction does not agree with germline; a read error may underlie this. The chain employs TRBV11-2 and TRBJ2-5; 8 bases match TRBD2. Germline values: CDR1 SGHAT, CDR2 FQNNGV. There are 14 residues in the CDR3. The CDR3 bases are TGTGCCAGCAGCTACAGCGGGGGACAAGAAACCCAGTACTTT. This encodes CASSYSGGQETQYF.

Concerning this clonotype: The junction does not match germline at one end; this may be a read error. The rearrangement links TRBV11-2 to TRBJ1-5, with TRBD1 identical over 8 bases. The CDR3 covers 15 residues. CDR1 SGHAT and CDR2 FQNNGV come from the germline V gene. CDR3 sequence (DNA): TGTGCCAGCAGCTTAGCAGGGGGCGACAATCAACCCCAGCATTTT. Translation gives CASSLAGGDNQPQHF.

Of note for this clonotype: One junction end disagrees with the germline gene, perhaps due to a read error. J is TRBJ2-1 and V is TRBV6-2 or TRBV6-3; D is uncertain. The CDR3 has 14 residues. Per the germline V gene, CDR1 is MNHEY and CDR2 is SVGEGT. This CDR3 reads CASSYSSSYNEHLF. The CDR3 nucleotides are TGTGCCAGCAGTTACAGCAGCTCCTACAATGAGCACTTGTTC.